Given below is one T cell receptor (beta chain) in context. The source of the sample is a study of T cell clones after liver transplantation. For the study at large: Post-transplant blood was tracked for graft-donor-reactive T cell clones identified in a pre-transplant mixed lymphocyte reaction. At least one year of complete immunosuppression withdrawal without enzymes over twice normal defined tolerance.

Assay used: immunoSEQ multiplex PCR; TCRdb lists only in-frame clones, some missing. The sample carries 90,000 to 120,000 clones, 80% to 85% recorded once. Sorting of unstimulated PBMCs yielded separate CD3+CD4+ and CD3+CD8+ fractions. CDR1 is LGHNA, CDR2 YNFKEQ, per germline. The CDR3 sequence is 14 residues long. V was shortened by 2 bases and J by 2 bases, with 9 bases between the two germline ends. This receptor was obtained from a human donor who received a liver transplant. This specimen consisted of CD4+ T cells from blood, obtained before liver transplant. The chain links TRBV4-2 to TRBJ1-1; a possible D gene is TRBD1 (6 bases). This CDR3 reads CASSQTGINTEAFF. CDR3 in DNA: TGTGCCAGCAGCCAAACAGGGATTAACACTGAAGCTTTCTTT.